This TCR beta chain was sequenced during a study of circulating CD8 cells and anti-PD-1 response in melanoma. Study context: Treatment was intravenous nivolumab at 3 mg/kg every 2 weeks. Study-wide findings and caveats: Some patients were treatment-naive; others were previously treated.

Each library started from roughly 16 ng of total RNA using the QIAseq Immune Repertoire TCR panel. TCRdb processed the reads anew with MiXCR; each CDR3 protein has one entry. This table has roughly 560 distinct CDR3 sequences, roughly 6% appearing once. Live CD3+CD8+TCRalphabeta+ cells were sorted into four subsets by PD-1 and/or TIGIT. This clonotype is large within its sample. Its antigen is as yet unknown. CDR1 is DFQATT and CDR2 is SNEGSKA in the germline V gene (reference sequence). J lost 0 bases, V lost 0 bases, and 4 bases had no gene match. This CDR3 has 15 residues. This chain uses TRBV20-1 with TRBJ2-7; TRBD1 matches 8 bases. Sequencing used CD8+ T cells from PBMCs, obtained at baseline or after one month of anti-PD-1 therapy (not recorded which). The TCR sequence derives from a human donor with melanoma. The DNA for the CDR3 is TGCAGTGCTAGAGAAAACAGGGGGAGCTCCTACGAGCAGTACTTC. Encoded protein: CSARENRGSSYEQYF.